This T cell receptor (beta chain) was profiled in a study of T-cell reconstitution after alpha-beta-depleted transplantation in children. General study points: A year had passed since transplant, and T-cell counts and diversity by then came mostly from newly produced T cells. Several hundred expanded graft clones reportedly were the source of alpha-beta T cells about two months after transplant. Surviving recipient T cells and thymic progenitors underlay high day-60 TCRbeta diversity in some patients.

The library targeted TCRbeta and was prepared with unique molecular identifiers. From the PCR reads, TCRdb called clonotypes with MiXCR, one entry per CDR3 protein. The sample records 700,000 to 950,000 distinct CDR3 sequences, less than 20% being singletons. The CDR3 contains 13 residues. The germline CDR1 and CDR2 sequences are SGDLS and YYNGEE. V shed 4 bases and J 5 bases; nucleotides not matched to a gene: 3. There are a few counts of this clonotype. The antigen remains unidentified. The sample here was PBMCs, mostly from graft donor cells, taken 360 days after TCRalphabeta/CD19-depleted stem cell transplant. The receptor comes from a male patient younger than 18 who had a stem cell transplant for acute lymphoblastic leukemia, so the T cells may come from the graft donor. The J gene is TRBJ1-5, the V gene TRBV9; TRBD1 aligns across 7 bases. Written as DNA, the CDR3 is TGTGCCAGCAGCCGGGACAGTTATCAGCCCCAGCATTTT. Encoded protein: CASSRDSYQPQHF.